The rows below give T cell receptor beta chains drawn from one sample of a study of shared clonotypes between healthy human individuals. The protocol was immunoSEQ multiplex PCR, while the TCRdb copy is restricted to in-frame clones and leaves out a portion. The sample consists of about 2 million clones, about 94% of them appearing once. The sample consisted of naive CD8+ T cells sorted from blood. All receptors derive from a man between 18 and 29 years old in good health. Each CDR3 is given with its conserved first and last residue. The D gene is left open where the match is weak. A clone size is listed for some rows: how often the clone was seen (once, few, many), or a class if it is expanded.

J,V,size,D,DNA,CDR3
TRBJ1-6,TRBV9,few,TRBD1,TGTGCCAGCAGCGCACCGACAGGGTCAGATAGTGGACCCCTCCACTTT,CASSAPTGSDSGPLHF
TRBJ2-5,TRBV7-8,.,.,TGTGCCAGCAGCTTGAGTGCAGGGAGGGAGACCCAGTACTTC,CASSLSAGRETQYF
TRBJ2-7,TRBV4-2,.,.,TGTGCCAGCTCACCGGGACTCTCCTACGAGCAGTACTTC,CASSPGLSYEQYF
TRBJ2-7,TRBV11-2,.,.,TGTGCCAGCAGAGACAGGGGAGGGGACGAGCAGTACTTC,CASRDRGGDEQYF
TRBJ2-7,TRBV11-1,.,.,TGTGCCAGCAGCTTAGGGTATGGGTACGAGCAGTACTTC,CASSLGYGYEQYF
TRBJ2-7,TRBV4-1,.,TRBD2,TGCGCCAGCAGCCAAGCTGGACTAGCGGCGGGTTACGAGCAGTACTTC,CASSQAGLAAGYEQYF
TRBJ2-5,TRBV28,.,.,TGTGCCAGCAGTTTAAGTGGGCTGGAGACCCAGTACTTC,CASSLSGLETQYF
TRBJ2-3,TRBV4-1,.,.,TGCGCCAGCAGCCAATCATCCGGGACACTCACAGATACGCAGTATTTT,CASSQSSGTLTDTQYF
TRBJ2-3,TRBV20-1,.,.,TGCAGTGCTTGGGAGAAGGATACGCAGTATTTT,CSAWEKDTQYF
TRBJ2-1,TRBV19,.,TRBD2,TGTGCCAGTAGTCCCAGCGGGAGCTCCTACAATGAGCAGTTCTTC,CASSPSGSSYNEQFF
TRBJ1-6,TRBV15,.,.,TGTGCCACCAGCAGAGATTTTGGGCGAGGCGGGGGGACCTATAATTCACCCCTCCACTTT,CATSRDFGRGGGTYNSPLHF